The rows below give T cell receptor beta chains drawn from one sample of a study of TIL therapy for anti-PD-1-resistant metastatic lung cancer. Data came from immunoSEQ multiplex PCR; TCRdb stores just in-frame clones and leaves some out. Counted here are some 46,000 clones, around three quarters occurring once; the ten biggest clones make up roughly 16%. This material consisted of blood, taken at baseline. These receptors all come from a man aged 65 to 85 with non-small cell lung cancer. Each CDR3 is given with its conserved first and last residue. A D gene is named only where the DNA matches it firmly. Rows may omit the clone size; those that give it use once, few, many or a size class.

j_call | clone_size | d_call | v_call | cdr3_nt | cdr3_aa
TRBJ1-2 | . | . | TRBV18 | TGTGCCAGCTCGACGGCCGACAGACGGGCTAACTATGGCTACACCTTC | CASSTADRRANYGYTF
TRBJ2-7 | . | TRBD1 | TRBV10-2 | TGCGCCAGCAGGGGATGGACAGGGGACTACGAGCAGTACTTC | CASRGWTGDYEQYF
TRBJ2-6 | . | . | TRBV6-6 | TGTGCCAGCAGTACCCCTGGGGCCAACGTCCTGACTTTC | CASSTPGANVLTF
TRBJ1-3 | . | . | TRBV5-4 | TGTGCCAGCAGCTTGTCATTCGGGGGATCGGGAAACACCATATATTTT | CASSLSFGGSGNTIYF
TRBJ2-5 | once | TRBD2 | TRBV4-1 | TGCGCCAGCAGCCAAGGGGGCCTAGCGGTACAGGAGACCCAGTACTTC | CASSQGGLAVQETQYF
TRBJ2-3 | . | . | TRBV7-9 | TGTGCCAGCAGGTCAGGCTATACAGATACGCAGTATTTT | CASRSGYTDTQYF
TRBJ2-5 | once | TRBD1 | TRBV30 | TGTGCCTGGAGTTCTGGACAGGGAGAAGAGACCCAGTACTTC | CAWSSGQGEETQYF
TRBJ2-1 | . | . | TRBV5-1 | TGCGCCAGCAGCGTCGACACCAATGAGCAGTTCTTC | CASSVDTNEQFF
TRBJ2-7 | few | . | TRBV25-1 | TGTGCCAGCCATTACAGCGGCGAGCAGTACTTC | CASHYSGEQYF
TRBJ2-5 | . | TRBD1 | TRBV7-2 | TGTGCCAGCAGCCGGACAGGGGGCTACCAAGAGACCCAGTACTTC | CASSRTGGYQETQYF
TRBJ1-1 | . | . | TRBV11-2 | TGTGCCAGCAGCTTAGGGGGAAAGGGTGAAGCTTTCTTT | CASSLGGKGEAFF
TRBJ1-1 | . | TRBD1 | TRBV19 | TGTGCCAGTACCAGGGACAGCATGAACACTGAAGCTTTCTTT | CASTRDSMNTEAFF
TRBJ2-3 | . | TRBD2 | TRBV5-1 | TGCGCCAGCTCTGGCGGCCGGGGGGGCACAGATACGCAGTATTTT | CASSGGRGGTDTQYF
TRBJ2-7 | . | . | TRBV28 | TGTGCCACCATAGGACCTTTCGGGCAGTACTTC | CATIGPFGQYF
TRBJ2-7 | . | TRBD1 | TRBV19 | TGTGCCAGTAACCCGACCGGACAGGTTACCTACGAGCAGTACTTC | CASNPTGQVTYEQYF
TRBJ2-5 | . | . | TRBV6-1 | TGTGCCAGCAGTGAAAAGGGGAGGCGGGAGACCCAGTACTTC | CASSEKGRRETQYF
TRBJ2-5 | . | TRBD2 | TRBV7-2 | TGTGCCAGCAGCTTAGGTTGGCGGGGGGGACAAGAGACCCAGTACTTC | CASSLGWRGGQETQYF
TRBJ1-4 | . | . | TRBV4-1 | TGCGCCAGCAGCCAAGATGGCAGGGGTCCTAATGAAAAACTGTTTTTT | CASSQDGRGPNEKLFF
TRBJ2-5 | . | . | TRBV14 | TGTGCCAGCAGCCAATATCGAGAGACCCAGTACTTC | CASSQYRETQYF
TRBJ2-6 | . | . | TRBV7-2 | TGTGCCAGCAGCTTACGCGGAGTTCCCGTCTATGGGGCCAACGTCCTGACTTTC | CASSLRGVPVYGANVLTF
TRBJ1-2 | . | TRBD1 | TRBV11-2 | TGTGCCAGCAGCCCCGGGACAGACTATGGCTACACCTTC | CASSPGTDYGYTF
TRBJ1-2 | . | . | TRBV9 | TGTGCCAGCAGCGTACAGGGTTCTAACTATGGCTACACCTTC | CASSVQGSNYGYTF
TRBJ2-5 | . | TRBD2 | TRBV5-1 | TGCGCCAGCAGCTTGGCAGCGGGAGAAGAGACCCAGTACTTC | CASSLAAGEETQYF
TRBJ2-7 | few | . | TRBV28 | TGTGCCAGCAGTGAACACCAGGGGTCAATCTACGAGCAGTACTTC | CASSEHQGSIYEQYF
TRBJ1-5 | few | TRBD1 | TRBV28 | TGTGCCAGCAGTTTAAGGCAGGGGGGTCGCAATCAGCCCCAGCATTTT | CASSLRQGGRNQPQHF
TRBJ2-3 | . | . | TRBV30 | TGTGCCTCCCTGGGGGGTGGCACAGATACGCAGTATTTT | CASLGGGTDTQYF
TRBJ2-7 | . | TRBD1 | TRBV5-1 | TGCGCCAGCAGCGCAGGGACAGGGGGCTATCAGTACTTC | CASSAGTGGYQYF
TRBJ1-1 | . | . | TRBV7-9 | TGTGCCAGCAGCTTAAACGCGGAGAACACTGAAGCTTTCTTT | CASSLNAENTEAFF
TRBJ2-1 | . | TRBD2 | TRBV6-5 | TGTGCCAGCAGTTACCCCAGGACTAGCGGTAACAATGAGCAGTTCTTC | CASSYPRTSGNNEQFF
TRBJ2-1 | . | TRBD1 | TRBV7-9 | TGTGCCAGCAGCTCGGCCGGGACAGGCAATGAGCAGTTCTTC | CASSSAGTGNEQFF
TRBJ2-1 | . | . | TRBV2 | TGTGCCAGCAGTGAGTTTGCGGAGAGCTCCTACAATGAGCAGTTCTTC | CASSEFAESSYNEQFF
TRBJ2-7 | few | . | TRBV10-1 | TGCGCCACCTCTGATATCGAGCAGTACTTC | CATSDIEQYF
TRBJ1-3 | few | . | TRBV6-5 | TGTGCCAGCAAATCAGGGGCCACCTCTGGAAACACCATATATTTT | CASKSGATSGNTIYF
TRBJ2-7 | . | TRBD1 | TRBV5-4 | TGTGCCAGCCGCTCCGGGACAGGTGTCTCCTACGAGCAGTACTTC | CASRSGTGVSYEQYF
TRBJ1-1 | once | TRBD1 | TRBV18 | TGTGCCAGCTCAGCGGGACAGGGGTTGAACACTGAAGCTTTCTTT | CASSAGQGLNTEAFF
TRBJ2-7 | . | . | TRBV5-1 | TGCGCCAGCAGCTCAGGAGCCTACGAGCAGTACTTC | CASSSGAYEQYF
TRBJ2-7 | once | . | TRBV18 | TGTGCCAGCTCCCCCGGGACCGAGACCTACGAGCAGTACTTC | CASSPGTETYEQYF
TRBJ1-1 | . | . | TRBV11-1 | TGTGCCAGCAGCTTTAAACAGGGCACTGAAGCTTTCTTT | CASSFKQGTEAFF
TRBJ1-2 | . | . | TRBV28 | TGTGCCAGCAGTTTGCAATACTATGGCTACACCTTC | CASSLQYYGYTF
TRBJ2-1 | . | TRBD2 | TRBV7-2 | TGTGCCAGCAGCCTTGACGGCGGGAGCTCCTACAATGAGCAGTTCTTC | CASSLDGGSSYNEQFF
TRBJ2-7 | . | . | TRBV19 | TGTGCCAGTAGTATGGGTCCTTCCTACGAGCAGTACTTC | CASSMGPSYEQYF
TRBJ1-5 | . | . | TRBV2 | TGTGCCAGCAGTGAATCGGATCAGCCCCAGCATTTT | CASSESDQPQHF
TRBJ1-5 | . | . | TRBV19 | TGTGCCAGTAGTAGGTCCGACAATCAGCCCCAGCATTTT | CASSRSDNQPQHF
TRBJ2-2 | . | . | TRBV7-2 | TGTGCCAGCAGCCCCGGTGGGGTTCGTAACACCGGGGAGCTGTTTTTT | CASSPGGVRNTGELFF
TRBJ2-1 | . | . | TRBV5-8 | TGTGCCAGCAGCTTGAGGATCGCTCACGAGCAGTTCTTC | CASSLRIAHEQFF
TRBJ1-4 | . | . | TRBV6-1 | TGTGCCAGCAGTGAAATCTTTCAGGGGCGGCCCGCTAATGAAAAACTGTTTTTT | CASSEIFQGRPANEKLFF